This T cell receptor (beta chain) came from a study of T cell changes during pregnancy in multiple sclerosis (dated by TCRdb to the late 2010s). Broadly, across the study: In women with multiple sclerosis, the researchers looked at how the T cell repertoire shifted as pregnancy progressed.

A distance of 10 bases separates the germline ends of V and J, which lose 2 bases and 8 bases respectively. Including cysteine and phenylalanine, the CDR3 has 12 amino acids. The sequence is cut down to CDR3 DNA, 36 bases in frame from base 1. Per the germline V gene, SGHRS is the CDR1 and YFSETQ is the CDR2. This clone was recorded once. Its binding antigen is unknown. No much larger clone is present one base from it, and per-base qualities are unavailable. Libraries were built with the immunoSEQ multiplex PCR assay. Held by TCRdb, this immuneACCESS table contains in-frame sequences only and omits some clones. Under half of the omission traces to an unresolved V gene where checked; the cause of the rest is unknown. The sample table shows about 57,000 clones, and around nine tenths are seen once. The ten largest make up approximately 0.4% of the sample.

The source of this sequence is a female donor with multiple sclerosis, enrolled in a pregnancy study. This receptor chain uses TRBV5-1 and TRBJ1-2, with the D gene too uncertain to name. The material sequenced was CD4+ T cells from peripheral blood mononuclear cells, taken in the third trimester of pregnancy. Here is the DNA: TGCGCCAGCAGCTTCGGGGTTGCGGGCTACACCTTC. This yields the protein CASSFGVAGYTF. Supplemented by the reference TRBV5-1 and TRBJ1-2 proteins around the CDR3, the complete variable domain is KAGVTQTPRYLIKTRGQQVTLSCSPISGHRSVSWYQQTPGQGLQFLFEYFSETQRNKGNFPGRFSGRQFSNSRSEMNVSTLELGDSALYLCASSFGVAGYTFGSGTRLTVV.